This T cell receptor (beta chain) was identified in a study of beta chain features in type 1 diabetes. Germline V gene lookup returns CDR1 GTSNPN and CDR2 SVGIG (reference sequence). V shed 4 bases and J shed 7 bases, with 13 bases lying between them. The CDR3 loop spans 13 amino acids. Broader study findings: When VDJ junctions were examined, type 1 diabetes patients showed fewer insertions and more deletions. Across all four CD4+ subsets, people with type 1 diabetes showed modestly shorter TCRB CDR3s.

Isolation of CD4+ naive, central memory, regulatory and stem cell-like memory cells was achieved by sorting via CD45RO/CCR7/CD25/CD127/CD95/CD27. Purity (above 95%) was reached by all sorted populations. cDNA synthesis used the whole RNA isolate, giving expressed TCRB sequences. This table comes from immunoSEQ multiplex PCR, and its TCRdb copy is limited to in-frame clones, with some not included. The data hold over 200,000 clones, with roughly 11% observed a single time. This clone was found a few times. The antigen is not known. The chain is built from TRBV30 and TRBJ2-2, with a tentative D call TRBD1 (6 bases). This TCR came from a man younger than 45 with type 1 diabetes. The sample consisted of naive CD4+ T cells from blood. The CDR3: CAWTGDVYGELFF. DNA of the CDR3: TGTGCCTGGACAGGGGATGTTTACGGGGAGCTGTTTTTT.